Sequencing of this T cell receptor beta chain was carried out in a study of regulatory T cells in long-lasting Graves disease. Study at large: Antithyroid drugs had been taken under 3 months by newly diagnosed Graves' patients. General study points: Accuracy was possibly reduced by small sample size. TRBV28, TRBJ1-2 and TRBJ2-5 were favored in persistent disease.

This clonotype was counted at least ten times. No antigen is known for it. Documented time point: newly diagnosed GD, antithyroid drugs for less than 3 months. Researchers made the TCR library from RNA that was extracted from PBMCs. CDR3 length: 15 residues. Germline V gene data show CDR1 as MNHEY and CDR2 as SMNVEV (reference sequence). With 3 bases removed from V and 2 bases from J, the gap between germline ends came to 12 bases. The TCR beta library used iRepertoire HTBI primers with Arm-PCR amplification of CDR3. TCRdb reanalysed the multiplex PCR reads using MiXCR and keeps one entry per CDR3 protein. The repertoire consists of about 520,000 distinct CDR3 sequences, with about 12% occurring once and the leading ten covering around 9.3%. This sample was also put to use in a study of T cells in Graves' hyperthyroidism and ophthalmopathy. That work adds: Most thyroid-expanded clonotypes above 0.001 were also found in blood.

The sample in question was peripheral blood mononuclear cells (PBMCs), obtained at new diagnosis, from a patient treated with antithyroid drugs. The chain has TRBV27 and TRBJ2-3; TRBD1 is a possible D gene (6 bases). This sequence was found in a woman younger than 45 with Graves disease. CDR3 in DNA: TGTGCCAGCAGTTTGACAGGACCATACACAGATACGCAGTATTTT. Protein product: CASSLTGPYTDTQYF.